The clone carrying this T cell receptor beta chain was observed a handful of times. What it binds is not known. The data stem from a study of vaccination and CD4 T cells after COVID-19. Study-level background: SARS-CoV-2 had been detected by nasal swab PCR in convalescent patients; about ten were mild, one severe. Study-wide results and limits: In convalescent patients, 304 of 307 vaccine-specific clones were spike mono-reactive.

Oncomine TCR Beta short-read sequencing was applied to DNA from cultured CD4+ T cells. TCRdb reprocessed the PCR reads via MiXCR and lists one record per CDR3 protein. Here the sample spans under 25,000 distinct CDR3 sequences, roughly 47% being singletons. The treatment is: roughly 10-day PBMC culture with coronavirus spike peptide pools or control peptides (ViraFEST assay). Using peptide pools, antigen-specific T cells were expanded in ViraFEST before TCRs were sequenced. V gave up 2 bases and J gave up 1 base, with 14 bases separating them. The CDR3 consists of 15 residues. Germline V gene lookup returns CDR1 DFQATT and CDR2 SNEGSKA (reference sequence).

The material sequenced was CD4+ T cells from blood, cultured in vitro, taken before SARS-CoV-2 vaccination. The chain links TRBV20-1 to TRBJ1-1; weak D call: TRBD1 (5 bases). The source of this sequence is a human donor who had recovered from COVID-19. The CDR3 sequence is CSARMIGGPNTEAFF. For the CDR3, the DNA is TGCAGTGCTAGAATGATTGGGGGACCGAACACTGAAGCTTTCTTT.